A single sample gave rise to the 8 T cell receptor beta chains below, sequenced in a study of early T cells in non-severe SARS-CoV-2 infection. TCRdb called the 5' RACE reads again in MiXCR, with one record for every CDR3 protein. The table lists around 83,000 distinct CDR3 sequences, about an eighth of them singletons. This sample comprised whole blood, obtained at baseline. These receptors all stem from an adult who was a healthcare worker with PCR-confirmed SARS-CoV-2 infection or an uninfected control (not recorded which).

V usage is TRBV28 and J usage is TRBJ1-4; D perhaps matches TRBD1 (6 bases). Germline-derived CDR1 and CDR2 are MDHEN and SYDVKM. This CDR3 has 13 amino acids. V shed 5 bases and J shed 7 bases, with 11 bases lying between them. CDR3 coding DNA: TGTGCCAGCAGTCAGGGGAAAGGTGAAAAACTGTTTTTT. Residues: CASSQGKGEKLFF.

V is TRBV29-1 and J is TRBJ2-7; D may match TRBD1 or TRBD2 (5 bases each). CDR3 length equals 14 residues. Trimming removed 0 bases at V and 6 bases at J, with 15 bases between. Looked up from germline, CDR1 is SQVTM and CDR2 is ANQGSEA. This CDR3 is CSVEDSTGPSEQYF. CDR3 coding DNA: TGCAGCGTTGAAGATAGCACGGGGCCCAGCGAGCAGTACTTC.

The V call is TRBV7-2, the J call TRBJ2-2; 8 bases map to TRBD1. V lost 4 bases to trimming and J lost 7 bases; unmatched junction nucleotides: 8. The CDR3 covers 15 residues. Germline V gene sequence: CDR1 SGHTA, CDR2 FQGNSA. The CDR3 sequence is CASSSRQGYDGELFF. CDR3 sequence (DNA): TGTGCCAGCAGCTCCAGACAGGGGTATGACGGGGAGCTGTTTTTT.

This clonotype was detected only a few times. The chain combines TRBV27 with TRBJ1-1; TRBD1 is a possible D gene (5 bases). CDR1 is MNHEY and CDR2 is SMNVEV in the germline V gene (reference sequence). The ends were cut back, 6 bases at V and 3 bases at J, with 11 bases in the middle. This CDR3 region has 13 residues. CDR3 sequence (DNA): TGTGCCAGCAGACAGGAAAGTTACACTGAAGCTTTCTTT. It yields the protein CASRQESYTEAFF.

Notes on this clonotype: Possible read error: a much larger clone is one base away. DNA of the CDR3: TGTTCCATCAGTGATTCGGGGACTATCGAGGATGAGCAGTTCTTC. This gives the protein CSISDSGTIEDEQFF. The chain recombines TRBV10-3 with TRBJ2-1; 7 nucleotides agree with TRBD2. The length of the CDR3 is 15 residues. CDR1 is ENHRY and CDR2 is SYGVKD in the germline V gene.

This clonotype came up a few times. CDR3 DNA: TGTGCCAGCAGGCAAAACACAGCGAGTGAAAAACTGTTTTTT. This encodes CASRQNTASEKLFF. V is TRBV27 and J is TRBJ1-4; D call uncertain. The CDR3 has 14 residues. Per the germline V gene, CDR1 is MNHEY and CDR2 is SMNVEV (reference sequence). The V and J ends lost 6 bases and 7 bases respectively, with 15 bases between them. Full variable domain (missing parts from reference TRBV27 and TRBJ1-4): EAQVTQNPRYLITVTGKKLTVTCSQNMNHEYMSWYRQDPGLGLRQIYYSMNVEVTDKGDVPEGYKVSRKEKRNFPLILESPSPNQTSLYFCASRQNTASEKLFFGSGTQLSVL.

The sample holds a few counts of this clonotype. The J gene is TRBJ1-2, the V gene TRBV12-3 or TRBV12-4, with 8 nucleotides matching TRBD1. The CDR3 is made up of 16 amino acids. Losses at the gene ends were 3 bases for V and 8 bases for J; bases not matched to a gene: 14. DNA of the CDR3: TGTGCCAGCAGTTTCGGACAGGGAGGGGTGTCGGGAGGCTACACCTTC. As protein: CASSFGQGGVSGGYTF.

The J gene is TRBJ2-5, the V gene TRBV7-3, with TRBD2 as a possible D gene (5 bases). V was trimmed by 5 bases and J by 5 bases, leaving 15 bases between them. The V gene's germline CDR1 is SGHTA and CDR2 FQGTGA. The CDR3 runs 14 residues. In DNA, the CDR3 is TGTGCCAGCAGCCCTGGTTCCGGGATGGAGACCCAGTACTTC. Its protein product is CASSPGSGMETQYF.